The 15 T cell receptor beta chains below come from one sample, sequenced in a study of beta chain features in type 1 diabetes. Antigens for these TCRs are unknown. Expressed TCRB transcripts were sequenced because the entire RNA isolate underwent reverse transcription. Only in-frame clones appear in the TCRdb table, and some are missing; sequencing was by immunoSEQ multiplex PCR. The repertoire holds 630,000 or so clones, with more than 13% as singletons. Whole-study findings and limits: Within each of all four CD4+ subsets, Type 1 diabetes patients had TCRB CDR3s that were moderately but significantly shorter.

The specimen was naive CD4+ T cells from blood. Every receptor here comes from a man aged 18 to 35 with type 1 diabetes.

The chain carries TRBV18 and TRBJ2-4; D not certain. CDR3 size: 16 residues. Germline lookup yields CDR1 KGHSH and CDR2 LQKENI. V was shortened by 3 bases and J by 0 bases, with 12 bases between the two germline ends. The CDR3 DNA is TGTGCCAGCTCACCGAGAGAAAGCTTAGCCAAAAACATTCAGTACTTC. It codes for CASSPRESLAKNIQYF. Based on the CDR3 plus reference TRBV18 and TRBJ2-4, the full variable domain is NAGVMQNPRHLVRRRGQEARLRCSPMKGHSHVYWYRQLPEEGLKFMVYLQKENIIDESGMPKERFSAEFPKEGPSILRIQQVVRGDSAAYFCASSPRESLAKNIQYFGAGTRLSVL.

CDR3 residues: CASSPGTIYEQYF. CDR3 bases: TGTGCCAGCTCACCCGGGACGATCTACGAGCAGTACTTC. This chain connects TRBV18 to TRBJ2-7, with D perhaps matching TRBD1 or TRBD2 (5 bases each). CDR1 and CDR2 from the germline V gene are KGHSH and LQKENI. Trimming took 3 bases from V and 3 from J, leaving 9 bases between them. This CDR3 has 13 residues.

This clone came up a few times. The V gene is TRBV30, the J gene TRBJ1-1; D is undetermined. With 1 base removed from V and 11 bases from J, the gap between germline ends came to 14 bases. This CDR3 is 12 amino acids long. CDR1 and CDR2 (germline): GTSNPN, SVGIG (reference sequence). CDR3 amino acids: CAWSAQRPGAFF. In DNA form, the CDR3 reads TGTGCCTGGAGTGCTCAGAGACCGGGGGCTTTCTTT.

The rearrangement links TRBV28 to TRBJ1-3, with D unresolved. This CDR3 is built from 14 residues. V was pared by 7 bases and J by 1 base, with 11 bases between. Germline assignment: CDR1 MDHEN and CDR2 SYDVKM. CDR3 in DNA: TGTGCCAGCACCCCGGTGGGGTCTGGAAACACCATATATTTT. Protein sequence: CASTPVGSGNTIYF.

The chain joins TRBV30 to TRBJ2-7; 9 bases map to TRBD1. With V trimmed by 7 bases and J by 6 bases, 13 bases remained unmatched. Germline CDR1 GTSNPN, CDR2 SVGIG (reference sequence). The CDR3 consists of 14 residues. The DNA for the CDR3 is TGTGCCTTCCTATTTCGGACAGGGGAGCTCGAGCAGTACTTC. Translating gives CAFLFRTGELEQYF. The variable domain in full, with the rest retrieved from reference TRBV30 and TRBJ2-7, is SQTIHQWPATLVQPVGSPLSLECTVEGTSNPNLYWYRQAAGRGLQLLFYSVGIGQISSEVPQNLSASRPQDRQFILSSKKLLLSDSGFYLCAFLFRTGELEQYFGPGTRLTVT.

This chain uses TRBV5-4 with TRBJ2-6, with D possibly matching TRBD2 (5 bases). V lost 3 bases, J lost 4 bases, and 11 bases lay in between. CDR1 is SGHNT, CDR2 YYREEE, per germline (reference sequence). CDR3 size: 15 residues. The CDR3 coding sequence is TGTGCCAGCAGCTCCCCCACGGGAGGGGCCAACGTCCTGACTTTC. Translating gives CASSSPTGGANVLTF.

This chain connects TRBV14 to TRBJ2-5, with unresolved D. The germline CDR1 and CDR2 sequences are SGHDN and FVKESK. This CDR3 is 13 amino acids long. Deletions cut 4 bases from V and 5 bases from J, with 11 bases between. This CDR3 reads CASSLQMEETQYF. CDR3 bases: TGTGCCAGCAGCCTACAGATGGAGGAGACCCAGTACTTC.

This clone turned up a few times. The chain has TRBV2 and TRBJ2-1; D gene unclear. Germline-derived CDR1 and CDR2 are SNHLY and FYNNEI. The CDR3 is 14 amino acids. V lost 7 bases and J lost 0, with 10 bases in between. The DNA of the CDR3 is TGTGCCAGCACTGGGCGAAACTCCTACAATGAGCAGTTCTTC. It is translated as CASTGRNSYNEQFF.

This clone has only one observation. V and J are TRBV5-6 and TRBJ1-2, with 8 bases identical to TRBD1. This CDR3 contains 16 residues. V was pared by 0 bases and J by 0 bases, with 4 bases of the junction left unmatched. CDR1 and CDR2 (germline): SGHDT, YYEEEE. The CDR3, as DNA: TGTGCCAGCAGCTTGGTCGACAGGGGAGCTAACTATGGCTACACCTTC. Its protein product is CASSLVDRGANYGYTF.

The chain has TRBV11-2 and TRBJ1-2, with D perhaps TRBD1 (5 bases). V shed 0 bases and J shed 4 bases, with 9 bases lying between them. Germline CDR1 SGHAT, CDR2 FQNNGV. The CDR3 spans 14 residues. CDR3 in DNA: TGTGCCAGCAGCTTAGAGGAGGGGATCTATGGCTACACCTTC. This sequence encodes CASSLEEGIYGYTF. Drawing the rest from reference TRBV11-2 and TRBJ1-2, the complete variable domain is EAGVAQSPRYKIIEKRQSVAFWCNPISGHATLYWYQQILGQGPKLLIQFQNNGVVDDSQLPKDRFSAERLKGVDSTLKIQPAKLEDSAVYLCASSLEEGIYGYTFGSGTRLTVV.

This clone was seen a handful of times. The CDR3 loop reads CSVGQGALSTEAFF. The CDR3, as DNA: TGCAGCGTAGGACAGGGGGCATTGAGCACTGAAGCTTTCTTT. The rearrangement links TRBV29-1 to TRBJ1-1; 11 positions match TRBD1. Per the germline V gene, CDR1 is SQVTM and CDR2 is ANQGSEA. The CDR3 is 14 amino acids. Unmatched junction bases numbered 7, after V lost 6 bases and J lost 4 bases.

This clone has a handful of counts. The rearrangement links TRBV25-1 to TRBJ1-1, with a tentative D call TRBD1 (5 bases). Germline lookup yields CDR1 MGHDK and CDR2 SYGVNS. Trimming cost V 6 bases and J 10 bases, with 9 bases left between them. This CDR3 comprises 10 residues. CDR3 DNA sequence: TGTGCCAGCAGACAGGATCGAGCTTTCTTT. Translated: CASRQDRAFF.

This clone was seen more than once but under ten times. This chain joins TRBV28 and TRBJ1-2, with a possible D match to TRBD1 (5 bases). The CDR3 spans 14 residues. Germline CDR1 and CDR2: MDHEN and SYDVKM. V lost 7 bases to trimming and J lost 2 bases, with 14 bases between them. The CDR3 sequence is CASTLTGVNYGYTF. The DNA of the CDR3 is TGTGCCAGCACCTTAACAGGAGTCAACTATGGCTACACCTTC.

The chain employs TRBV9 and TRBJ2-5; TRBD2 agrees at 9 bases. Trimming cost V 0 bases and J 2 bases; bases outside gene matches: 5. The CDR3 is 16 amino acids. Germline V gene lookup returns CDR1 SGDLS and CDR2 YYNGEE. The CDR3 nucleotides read TGTGCCAGCAGCGTAGTAGCTAGCGGGGCGCAAGAGACCCAGTACTTC. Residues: CASSVVASGAQETQYF.

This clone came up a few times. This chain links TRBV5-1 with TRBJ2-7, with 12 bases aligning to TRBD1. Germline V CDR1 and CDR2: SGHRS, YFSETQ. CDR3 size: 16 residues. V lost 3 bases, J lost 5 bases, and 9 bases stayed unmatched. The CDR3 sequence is CASSSTKGTGGNEQYF. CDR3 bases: TGCGCCAGCAGCTCAACTAAAGGGACAGGGGGCAACGAGCAGTACTTC.